This TCR beta chain was sequenced during a study of T cell responses to AZD1222 COVID-19 vaccine. This CDR3 is 15 amino acids long. The germline V gene encodes CDR1 SGHRS and CDR2 YFSETQ. V gave up 4 bases and J gave up 8 bases, with 19 bases separating them. TCRdb keeps only in-frame clones here, not all; method: immunoSEQ multiplex PCR. This table holds some 120,000 clones, 80% to 95% found once. The sample in question was peripheral blood, obtained on day 0 of AZD1222 vaccination. The source is an adult in good health. The chain combines TRBV5-1 with TRBJ1-3; D gene uncertain. In DNA form, the CDR3 reads TGCGCCAGCAGCCCGACACAGCCCAGCCGTGACACCATATATTTT. This encodes CASSPTQPSRDTIYF.